This T cell receptor (beta chain) was sequenced during a study of cytomegalovirus exposure and HLA in healthy donors. Background on the study: According to later analysis, the same platform produced the approximately 120 validation and several hundred first-cohort repertoires.

Trimming shortened V by 1 base and J by 2 bases, and 13 bases separated the two germline ends. Germline-derived CDR1 and CDR2 are SGHVS and FQNEAQ. The CDR3 has 16 amino acids. Sequencing used immunoSEQ multiplex PCR; TCRdb keeps in-frame clones, though not all of them. The sample carries 190,000 or so clones, about 86% recorded once. As concerns this clone: The antigen is unknown.

The study's findings and limits: Subsequent analysis of the 110 or so validation repertoires found a tendency for first-cohort TCR clusters to co-occur. Three chains linked to CMV were shown in vitro to be specific for CMV antigens. Generally TCR sequences proved uncommon, though certain public TCRs appeared in numerous donors.

The receptor comes from a woman between 18 and 30 years old in good health and CMV-seropositive. The sequencing sample was made of PBMCs. The V and J genes are TRBV7-8 and TRBJ2-3; tentatively, D is TRBD1 (6 bases). CDR3 nucleotide sequence: TGTGCCAGCAGCTTAGAACCCGACAGGATCACAGATACGCAGTATTTT. Protein product: CASSLEPDRITDTQYF.